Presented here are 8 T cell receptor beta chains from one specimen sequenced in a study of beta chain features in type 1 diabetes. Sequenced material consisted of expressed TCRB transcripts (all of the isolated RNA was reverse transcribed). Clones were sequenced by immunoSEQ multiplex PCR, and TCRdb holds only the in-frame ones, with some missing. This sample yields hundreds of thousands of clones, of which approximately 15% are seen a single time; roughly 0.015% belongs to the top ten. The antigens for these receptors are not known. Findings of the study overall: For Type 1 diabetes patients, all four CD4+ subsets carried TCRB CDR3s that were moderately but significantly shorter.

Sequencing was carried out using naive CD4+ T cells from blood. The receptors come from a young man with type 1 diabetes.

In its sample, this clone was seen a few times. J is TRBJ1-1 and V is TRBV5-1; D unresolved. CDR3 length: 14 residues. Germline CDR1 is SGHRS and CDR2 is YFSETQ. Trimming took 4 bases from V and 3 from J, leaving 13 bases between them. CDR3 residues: CASSPDGRDTEAFF. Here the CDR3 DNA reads TGCGCCAGCAGCCCCGATGGGAGGGACACTGAAGCTTTCTTT.

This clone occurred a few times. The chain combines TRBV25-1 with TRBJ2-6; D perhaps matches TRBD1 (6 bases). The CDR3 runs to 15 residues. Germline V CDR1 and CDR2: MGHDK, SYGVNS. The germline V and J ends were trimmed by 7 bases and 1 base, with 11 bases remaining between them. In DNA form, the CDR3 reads TGTGCCAGCACCGCAGGGGTATCTGGGGCCAACGTCCTGACTTTC. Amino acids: CASTAGVSGANVLTF.

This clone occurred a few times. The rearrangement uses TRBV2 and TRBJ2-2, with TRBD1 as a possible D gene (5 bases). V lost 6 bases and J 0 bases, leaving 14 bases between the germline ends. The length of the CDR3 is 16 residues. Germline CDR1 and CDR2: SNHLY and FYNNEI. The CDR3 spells CASRGWGSANTGELFF. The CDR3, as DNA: TGTGCCAGCAGGGGGTGGGGCAGCGCGAACACCGGGGAGCTGTTTTTT.

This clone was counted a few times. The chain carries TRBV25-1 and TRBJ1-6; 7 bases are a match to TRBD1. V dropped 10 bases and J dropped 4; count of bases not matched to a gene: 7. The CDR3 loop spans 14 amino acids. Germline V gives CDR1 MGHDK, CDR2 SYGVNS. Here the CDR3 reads CATSTGIYNSPLHF. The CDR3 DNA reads TGTGCCACCTCGACAGGGATATATAATTCACCCCTCCACTTT.

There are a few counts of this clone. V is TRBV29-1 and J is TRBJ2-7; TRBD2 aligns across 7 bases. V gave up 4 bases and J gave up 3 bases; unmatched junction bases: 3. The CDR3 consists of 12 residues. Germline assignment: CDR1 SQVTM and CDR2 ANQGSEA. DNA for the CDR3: TGCAGCGTTGGGGACTACCACTACGAGCAGTACTTC. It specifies CSVGDYHYEQYF.

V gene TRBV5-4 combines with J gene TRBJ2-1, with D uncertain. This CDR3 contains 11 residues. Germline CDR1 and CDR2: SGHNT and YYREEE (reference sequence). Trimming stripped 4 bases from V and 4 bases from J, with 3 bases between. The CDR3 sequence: CASSIYNEQFF. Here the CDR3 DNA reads TGTGCCAGCAGCATATACAATGAGCAGTTCTTC.

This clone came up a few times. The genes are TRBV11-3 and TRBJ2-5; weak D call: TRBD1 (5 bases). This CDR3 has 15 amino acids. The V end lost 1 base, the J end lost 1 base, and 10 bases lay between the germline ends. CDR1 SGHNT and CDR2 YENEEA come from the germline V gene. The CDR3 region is CASSLGQGTQETQYF. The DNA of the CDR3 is TGTGCCAGCAGCTTAGGTCAGGGAACCCAAGAGACCCAGTACTTC.

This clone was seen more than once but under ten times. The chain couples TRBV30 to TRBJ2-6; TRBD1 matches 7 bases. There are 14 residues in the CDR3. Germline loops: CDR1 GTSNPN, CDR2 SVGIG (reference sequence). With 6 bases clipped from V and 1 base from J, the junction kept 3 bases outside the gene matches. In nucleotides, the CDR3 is TGTGCCTGCCCAGGGGGTTCTGGGGCCAACGTCCTGACTTTC. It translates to CACPGGSGANVLTF.